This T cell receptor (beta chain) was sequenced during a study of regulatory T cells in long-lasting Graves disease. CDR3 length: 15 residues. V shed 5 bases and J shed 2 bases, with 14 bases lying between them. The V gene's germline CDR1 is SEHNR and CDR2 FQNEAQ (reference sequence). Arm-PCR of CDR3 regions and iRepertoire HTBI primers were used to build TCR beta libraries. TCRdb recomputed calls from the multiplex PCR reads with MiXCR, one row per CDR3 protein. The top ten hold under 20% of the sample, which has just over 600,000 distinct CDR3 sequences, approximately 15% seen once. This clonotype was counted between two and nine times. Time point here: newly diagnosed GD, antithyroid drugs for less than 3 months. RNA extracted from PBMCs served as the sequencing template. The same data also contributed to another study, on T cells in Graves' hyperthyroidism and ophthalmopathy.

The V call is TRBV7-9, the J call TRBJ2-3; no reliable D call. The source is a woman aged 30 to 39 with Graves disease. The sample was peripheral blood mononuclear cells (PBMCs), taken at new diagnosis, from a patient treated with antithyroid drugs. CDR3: CASSMSARVTDTQYF. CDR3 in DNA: TGTGCCAGCAGCATGAGTGCGCGTGTCACAGATACGCAGTATTTT.